These 13 T cell receptor beta chains were sequenced from one sample in a study of identical twins. TCRdb itself ran the 5' RACE reads through MiXCR, one entry per CDR3 protein. The table includes fewer than 800,000 distinct CDR3 sequences, roughly 7.1% detected once. This same sample was also part of a study on yellow fever vaccine responses in identical twins.

Material for sequencing was PBMCs. Receptors were obtained from a young woman in good health.

This clonotype came up many times. This chain uses TRBV5-1 with TRBJ1-2; D gene uncertain. Germline V gene sequence: CDR1 SGHRS, CDR2 YFSETQ. V lost 0 bases and J 2 bases, leaving 8 bases between the germline ends. The CDR3 consists of 14 residues. The CDR3 DNA follows: TGCGCCAGCAGCTTGGCCTGGGAGAACTATGGCTACACCTTC. It translates to CASSLAWENYGYTF. Full variable domain (missing parts from reference TRBV5-1 and TRBJ1-2): KAGVTQTPRYLIKTRGQQVTLSCSPISGHRSVSWYQQTPGQGLQFLFEYFSETQRNKGNFPGRFSGRQFSNSRSEMNVSTLELGDSALYLCASSLAWENYGYTFGSGTRLTVV.

Only a few counts were recorded for this clonotype. The chain is built from TRBV7-3 and TRBJ2-1; possibly TRBD2 for D (5 bases). V was pared by 0 bases and J by 0 bases, with 6 bases between. The CDR3 contains 15 residues. CDR1 and CDR2 (germline): SGHTA, FQGTGA. CDR3 region: CASSLTSDSYNEQFF. The CDR3 DNA reads TGTGCCAGCAGCTTAACTAGCGACTCCTACAATGAGCAGTTCTTC. Full variable domain (remainder filled in from reference TRBV7-3 and TRBJ2-1): GAGVSQTPSNKVTEKGKYVELRCDPISGHTALYWYRQSLGQGPEFLIYFQGTGAADDSGLPNDRFFAVRPEGSVSTLKIQRTERGDSAVYLCASSLTSDSYNEQFFGPGTRLTVL.

This clonotype was seen more than once but under ten times. This sequence joins TRBV5-1 and TRBJ2-7; D possibly corresponds to TRBD2 (5 bases). V lost 2 bases, J lost 2 bases, and 20 bases lay in between. The CDR3 has 17 residues. From germline, CDR1 is SGHRS and CDR2 YFSETQ. The CDR3 nucleotides are TGCGCCAGCAGCTTTAGTAGCGTCGGCGACCGACCCTACGAGCAGTACTTC. Protein product: CASSFSSVGDRPYEQYF. Drawing the rest from reference TRBV5-1 and TRBJ2-7, the complete variable domain is KAGVTQTPRYLIKTRGQQVTLSCSPISGHRSVSWYQQTPGQGLQFLFEYFSETQRNKGNFPGRFSGRQFSNSRSEMNVSTLELGDSALYLCASSFSSVGDRPYEQYFGPGTRLTVT.

This clonotype was seen a few times. This chain connects TRBV10-2 to TRBJ2-7, with 9 positions matching TRBD1. The CDR3 loop spans 14 amino acids. V lost 6 bases and J lost 3; bases outside the gene matches: 6. Per the germline V gene, CDR1 is WSHSY and CDR2 is SAAADI. The CDR3 DNA reads TGCGCCAGCAGAAGAGGACAGGGGAACTACGAGCAGTACTTC. Amino acids: CASRRGQGNYEQYF.

This clonotype has only a few counts. The V and J genes are TRBV28 and TRBJ2-5, with D uncertain. V was shortened by 7 bases and J by 2 bases, with 23 bases between the two germline ends. The CDR3 has 17 residues. Germline V gene sequence: CDR1 MDHEN, CDR2 SYDVKM. The CDR3 reads CASTPRSIFGYQETQYF. The CDR3 nucleotides read TGTGCCAGCACCCCCCGGTCCATATTCGGGTATCAAGAGACCCAGTACTTC. The full variable domain, in which reference TRBV28 and TRBJ2-5 provide the parts outside the CDR3, is DVKVTQSSRYLVKRTGEKVFLECVQDMDHENMFWYRQDPGLGLRLIYFSYDVKMKEKGDIPEGYSVSREKKERFSLILESASTNQTSMYLCASTPRSIFGYQETQYFGPGTRLLVL.

The chain recombines TRBV3-1 with TRBJ1-1, with D uncertain. Per the germline V gene, CDR1 is LGHDT and CDR2 is YNNKEL (reference sequence). V lost 4 bases and J lost 1, with 13 bases in between. The CDR3 is made up of 15 amino acids. The CDR3, as DNA: TGTGCCAGCAGCCGAAGCGAGGATAGGAACACTGAAGCTTTCTTT. Protein: CASSRSEDRNTEAFF. Variable domain in full (rest from reference TRBV3-1 and TRBJ1-1): DTAVSQTPKYLVTQMGNDKSIKCEQNLGHDTMYWYKQDSKKFLKIMFSYNNKELIINETVPNRFSPKSPDKAHLNLHINSLELGDSAVYFCASSRSEDRNTEAFFGQGTRLTVV.

This clonotype was seen only a few times. The V gene is TRBV12-3 or TRBV12-4, the J gene TRBJ2-7; possible D gene TRBD1, 6 bases. The CDR3 runs to 15 residues. Trimming removed 5 bases from V and 5 bases from J, with 19 bases in between. CDR3 region: CASSQTGSGFHEQYF. The CDR3 DNA reads TGTGCCAGCAGTCAGACAGGTAGTGGGTTCCACGAGCAGTACTTC.

This clonotype was recorded at least ten times. The chain carries TRBV20-1 and TRBJ2-5; tentatively, D is TRBD2 (5 bases). This CDR3 region has 12 residues. Germline V lookup: CDR1 DFQATT, CDR2 SNEGSKA (reference sequence). The germline V and J ends were trimmed by 8 bases and 0 bases, with 10 bases remaining between them. In DNA, the CDR3 is TGCAGTCTCCAGCGGAACCAAGAGACCCAGTACTTC. Its translation is CSLQRNQETQYF.

This clonotype was detected a few times. The chain recombines TRBV7-9 with TRBJ2-5, with D unclear. Germline V CDR1 and CDR2: SEHNR, FQNEAQ (reference sequence). V dropped 6 bases and J dropped 4 bases, with 12 bases sitting between them. This CDR3 has 13 residues. The CDR3 loop reads CASSPHTRETQYF. The CDR3, as DNA: TGTGCCAGCAGTCCCCATACTCGAGAGACCCAGTACTTC.

The chain combines TRBV24-1 with TRBJ2-5; 12 bases fit TRBD2. The germline gives CDR1 KGHDR, CDR2 SFDVKD. Trimming at V came to 0 bases and at J to 1 base, leaving 8 bases not matched to a gene. CDR3 size: 19 residues. The CDR3 DNA is TGTGCCACCAGTGATTTGCGGCGGGGGACTAGCGGGTTCCAAGAGACCCAGTACTTC. This encodes CATSDLRRGTSGFQETQYF.

The rearrangement uses TRBV20-1 and TRBJ1-3; D is unresolved. The V gene lost 3 bases and the J gene lost 0 bases, with 12 bases spanning the gap. The V gene's germline CDR1 is DFQATT and CDR2 SNEGSKA (reference sequence). The CDR3 has 15 amino acids. CDR3 residues: CSASPGVLSGNTIYF. DNA of the CDR3: TGCAGTGCTAGCCCAGGAGTTCTCTCTGGAAACACCATATATTTT.

This clonotype was counted between two and nine times. The chain has TRBV18 and TRBJ2-7; 8 positions agree with TRBD1. The CDR3 contains 12 residues. The germline V gene has CDR1 KGHSH and CDR2 LQKENI. The J segment lost 2 bases and the V segment lost 8 bases, leaving 2 bases of the junction unmatched. This CDR3 is CASRGQAYEQYV. The CDR3 nucleotides read TGTGCCAGCCGGGGACAGGCCTACGAGCAGTACGTC.

This clonotype was detected a few times. The V gene is TRBV7-9, the J gene TRBJ1-1; TRBD1 agrees at 8 bases. The CDR3 is 16 amino acids. The germline V gene encodes CDR1 SEHNR and CDR2 FQNEAQ (reference sequence). V gave up 0 bases and J gave up 1 base; unmatched junction bases: 4. CDR3 protein: CASSLAAGTGNTEAFF. DNA of the CDR3: TGTGCCAGCAGCTTAGCGGCAGGGACAGGGAACACTGAAGCTTTCTTT.